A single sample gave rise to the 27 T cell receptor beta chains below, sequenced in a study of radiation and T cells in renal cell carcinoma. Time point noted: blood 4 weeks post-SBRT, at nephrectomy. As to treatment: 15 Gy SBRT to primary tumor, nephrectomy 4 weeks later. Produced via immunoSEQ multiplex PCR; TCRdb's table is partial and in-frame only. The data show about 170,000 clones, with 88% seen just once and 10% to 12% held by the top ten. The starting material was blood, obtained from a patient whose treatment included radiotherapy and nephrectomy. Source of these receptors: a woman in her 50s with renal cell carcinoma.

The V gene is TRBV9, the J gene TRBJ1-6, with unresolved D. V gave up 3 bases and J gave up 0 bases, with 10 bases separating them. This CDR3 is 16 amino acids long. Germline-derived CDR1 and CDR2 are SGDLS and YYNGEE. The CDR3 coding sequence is TGTGCCAGCAGCGATACGGAGAGCTCCTATAATTCACCCCTCCACTTT. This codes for CASSDTESSYNSPLHF. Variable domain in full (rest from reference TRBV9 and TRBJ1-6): DSGVTQTPKHLITATGQRVTLRCSPRSGDLSVYWYQQSLDQGLQFLIQYYNGEERAKGNILERFSAQQFPDLHSELNLSSLELGDSALYFCASSDTESSYNSPLHFGNGTRLTVT.

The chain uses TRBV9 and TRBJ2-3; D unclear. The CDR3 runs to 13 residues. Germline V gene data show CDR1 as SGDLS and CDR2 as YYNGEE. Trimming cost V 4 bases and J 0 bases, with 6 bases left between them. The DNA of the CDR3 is TGTGCCAGCAGCTTTTCTAGCACAGATACGCAGTATTTT. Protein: CASSFSSTDTQYF.

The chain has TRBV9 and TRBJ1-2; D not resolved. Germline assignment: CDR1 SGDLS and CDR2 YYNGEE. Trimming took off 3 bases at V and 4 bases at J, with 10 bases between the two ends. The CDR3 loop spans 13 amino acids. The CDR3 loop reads CASSAMLGYGYTF. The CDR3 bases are TGTGCCAGCAGCGCTATGCTGGGCTATGGCTACACCTTC.

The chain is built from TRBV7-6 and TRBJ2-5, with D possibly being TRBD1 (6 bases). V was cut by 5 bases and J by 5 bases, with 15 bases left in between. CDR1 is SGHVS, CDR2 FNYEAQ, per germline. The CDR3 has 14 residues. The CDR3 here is CASSLQGQRETQYF. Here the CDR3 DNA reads TGTGCCAGCAGCCTACAGGGTCAGAGGGAGACCCAGTACTTC.

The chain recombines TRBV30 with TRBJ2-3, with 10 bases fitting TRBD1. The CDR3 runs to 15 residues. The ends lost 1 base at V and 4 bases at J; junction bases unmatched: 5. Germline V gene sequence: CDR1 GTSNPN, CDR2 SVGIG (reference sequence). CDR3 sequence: CAWSATGGDADTQYF. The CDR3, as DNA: TGTGCCTGGAGTGCGACAGGGGGCGACGCAGATACGCAGTATTTT.

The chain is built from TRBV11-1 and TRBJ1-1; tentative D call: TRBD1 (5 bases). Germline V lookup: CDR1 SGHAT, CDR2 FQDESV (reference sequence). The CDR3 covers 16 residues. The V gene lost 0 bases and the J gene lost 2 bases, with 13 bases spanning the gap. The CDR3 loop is CASSLAGRGGNTEAFF. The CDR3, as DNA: TGTGCCAGCAGCTTAGCGGGGCGGGGAGGCAACACTGAAGCTTTCTTT.

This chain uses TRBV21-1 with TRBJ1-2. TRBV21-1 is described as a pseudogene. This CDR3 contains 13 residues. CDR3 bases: TGTGCCAGCAGAAGACGGGAGCTCTATGGCTACACCTTC. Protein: CASRRRELYGYTF.

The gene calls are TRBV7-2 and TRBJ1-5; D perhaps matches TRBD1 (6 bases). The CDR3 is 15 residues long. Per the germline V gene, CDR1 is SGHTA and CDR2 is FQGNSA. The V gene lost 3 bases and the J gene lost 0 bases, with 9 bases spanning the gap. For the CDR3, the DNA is TGTGCCAGCAGCTTCAGGGGCGTTAGCAATCAGCCCCAGCATTTT. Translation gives CASSFRGVSNQPQHF.

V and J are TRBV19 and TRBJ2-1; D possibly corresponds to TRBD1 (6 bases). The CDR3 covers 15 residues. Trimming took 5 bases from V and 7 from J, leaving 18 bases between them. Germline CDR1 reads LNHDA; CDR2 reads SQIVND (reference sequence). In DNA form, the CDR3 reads TGTGCCAGTAGTCTCTCCCCTAACAGGGAAAATGAGCAGTTCTTC. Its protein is CASSLSPNRENEQFF.

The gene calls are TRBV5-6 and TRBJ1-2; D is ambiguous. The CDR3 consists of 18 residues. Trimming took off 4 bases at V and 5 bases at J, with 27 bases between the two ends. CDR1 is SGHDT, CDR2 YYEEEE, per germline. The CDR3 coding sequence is TGTGCCAGCAGCCTACCTTTTTGGGGTCTGGACGATCTATATGGCTACACCTTC. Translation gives CASSLPFWGLDDLYGYTF.

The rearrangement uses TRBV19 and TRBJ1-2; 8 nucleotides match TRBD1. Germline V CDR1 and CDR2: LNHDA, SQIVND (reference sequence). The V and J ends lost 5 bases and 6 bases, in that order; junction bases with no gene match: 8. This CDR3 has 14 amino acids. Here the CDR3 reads CASSSRGRGNGYTF. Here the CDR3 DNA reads TGTGCCAGTAGTTCCAGGGGGCGCGGGAATGGCTACACCTTC.

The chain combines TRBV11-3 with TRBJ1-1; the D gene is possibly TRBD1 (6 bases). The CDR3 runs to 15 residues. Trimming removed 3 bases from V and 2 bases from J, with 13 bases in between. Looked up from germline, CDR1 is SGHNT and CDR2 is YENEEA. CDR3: CASSLLGAPNTEAFF. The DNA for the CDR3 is TGTGCCAGCAGCTTGCTGGGGGCTCCAAACACTGAAGCTTTCTTT.

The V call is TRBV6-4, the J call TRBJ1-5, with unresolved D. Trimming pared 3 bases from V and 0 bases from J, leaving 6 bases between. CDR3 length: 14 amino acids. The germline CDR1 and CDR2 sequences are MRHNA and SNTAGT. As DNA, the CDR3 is TGTGCCAGCAGTGAGGAAGGTAGCAATCAGCCCCAGCATTTT. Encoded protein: CASSEEGSNQPQHF.

The CDR3, as DNA: TGTGCCAGCACGCAGACTCTAATGTACGAGCAGTACTTC. It translates to CASTQTLMYEQYF. V gene TRBV6-1 combines with J gene TRBJ2-7; D gene ambiguous. Per germline, CDR1 MNHNS and CDR2 SASEGT. V was trimmed by 7 bases and J by 4 bases, leaving 14 bases between them. The CDR3 spans 13 residues.

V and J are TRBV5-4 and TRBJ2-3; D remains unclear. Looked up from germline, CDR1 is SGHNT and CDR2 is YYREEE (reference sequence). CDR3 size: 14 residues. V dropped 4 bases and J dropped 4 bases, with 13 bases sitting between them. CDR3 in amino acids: CASSLGQAADTQYF. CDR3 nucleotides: TGTGCCAGCAGCCTTGGGCAGGCGGCAGATACGCAGTATTTT. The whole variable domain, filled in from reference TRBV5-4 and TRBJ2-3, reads ETGVTQSPTHLIKTRGQQVTLRCSSQSGHNTVSWYQQALGQGPQFIFQYYREEENGRGNFPPRFSGLQFPNYSSELNVNALELDDSALYLCASSLGQAADTQYFGPGTRLTVL.

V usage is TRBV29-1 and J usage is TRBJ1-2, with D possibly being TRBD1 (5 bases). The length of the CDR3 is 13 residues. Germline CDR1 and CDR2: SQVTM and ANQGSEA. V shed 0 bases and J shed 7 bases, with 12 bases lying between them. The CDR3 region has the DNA TGCAGCGTTGAAGAGCCCCCGGGGGTTGGCTACACCTTC. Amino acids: CSVEEPPGVGYTF.

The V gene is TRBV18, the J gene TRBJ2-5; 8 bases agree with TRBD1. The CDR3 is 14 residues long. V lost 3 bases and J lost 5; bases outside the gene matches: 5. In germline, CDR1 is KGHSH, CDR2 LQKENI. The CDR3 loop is CASSPQQGAETQYF. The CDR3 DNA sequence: TGTGCCAGCTCACCGCAGCAGGGGGCTGAGACCCAGTACTTC.

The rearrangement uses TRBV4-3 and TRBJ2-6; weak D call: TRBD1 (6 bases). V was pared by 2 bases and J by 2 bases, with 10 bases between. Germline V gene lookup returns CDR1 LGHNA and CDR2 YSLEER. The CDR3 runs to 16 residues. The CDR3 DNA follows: TGCGCCAGCAGCCAAACAGGGATCACTGGGGCCAACGTCCTGACTTTC. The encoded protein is CASSQTGITGANVLTF.

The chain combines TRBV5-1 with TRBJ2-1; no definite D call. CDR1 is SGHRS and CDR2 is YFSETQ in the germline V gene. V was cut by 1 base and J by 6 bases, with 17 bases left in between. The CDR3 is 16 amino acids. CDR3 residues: CASSLSGSVFGNEQFF. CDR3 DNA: TGCGCCAGCAGCTTGAGTGGGTCGGTATTTGGCAATGAGCAGTTCTTC.

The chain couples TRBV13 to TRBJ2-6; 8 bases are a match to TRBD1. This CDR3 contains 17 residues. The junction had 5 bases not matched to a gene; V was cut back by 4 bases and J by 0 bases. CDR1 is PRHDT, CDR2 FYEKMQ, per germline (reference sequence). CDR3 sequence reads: CASSWGQVLSGANVLTF. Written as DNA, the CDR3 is TGTGCCAGCAGCTGGGGACAGGTCCTCTCTGGGGCCAACGTCCTGACTTTC.

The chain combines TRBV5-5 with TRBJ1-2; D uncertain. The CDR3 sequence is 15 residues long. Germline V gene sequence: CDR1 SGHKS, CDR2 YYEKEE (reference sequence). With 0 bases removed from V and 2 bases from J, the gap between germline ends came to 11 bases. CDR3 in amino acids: CASSLDPDLNYGYTF. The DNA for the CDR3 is TGTGCCAGCAGCTTGGATCCCGACTTAAACTATGGCTACACCTTC.

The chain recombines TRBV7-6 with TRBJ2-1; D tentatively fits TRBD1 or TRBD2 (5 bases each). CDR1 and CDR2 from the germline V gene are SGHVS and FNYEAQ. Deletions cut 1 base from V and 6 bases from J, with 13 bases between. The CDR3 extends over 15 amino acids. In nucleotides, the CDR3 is TGTGCCAGCAGCTTAGGGGCAGGGAGAGGCAATGAGCAGTTCTTC. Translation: CASSLGAGRGNEQFF.

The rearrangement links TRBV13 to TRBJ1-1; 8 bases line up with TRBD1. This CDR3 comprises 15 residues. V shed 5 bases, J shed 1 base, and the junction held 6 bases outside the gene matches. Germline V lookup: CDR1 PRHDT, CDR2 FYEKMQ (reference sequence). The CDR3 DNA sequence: TGTGCCAGCAGCCTAAGGACAGGGAGGAACACTGAAGCTTTCTTT. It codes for CASSLRTGRNTEAFF. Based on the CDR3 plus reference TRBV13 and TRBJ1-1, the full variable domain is AAGVIQSPRHLIKEKRETATLKCYPIPRHDTVYWYQQGPGQDPQFLISFYEKMQSDKGSIPDRFSAQQFSDYHSELNMSSLELGDSALYFCASSLRTGRNTEAFFGQGTRLTVV.

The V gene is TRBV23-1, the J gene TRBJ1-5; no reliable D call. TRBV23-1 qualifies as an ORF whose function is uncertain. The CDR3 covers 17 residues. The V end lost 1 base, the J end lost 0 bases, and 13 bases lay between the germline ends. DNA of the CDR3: TGCGCCAGCAGTCAATTGTCTCCGAAGTATAGCAATCAGCCCCAGCATTTT. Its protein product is CASSQLSPKYSNQPQHF.

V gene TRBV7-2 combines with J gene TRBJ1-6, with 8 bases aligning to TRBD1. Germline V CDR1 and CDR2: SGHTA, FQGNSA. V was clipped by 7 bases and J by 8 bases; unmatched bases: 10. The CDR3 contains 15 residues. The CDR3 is CASTGQTGVDSPLHF. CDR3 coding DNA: TGTGCCAGCACCGGACAGACAGGGGTTGATTCACCCCTCCACTTT.

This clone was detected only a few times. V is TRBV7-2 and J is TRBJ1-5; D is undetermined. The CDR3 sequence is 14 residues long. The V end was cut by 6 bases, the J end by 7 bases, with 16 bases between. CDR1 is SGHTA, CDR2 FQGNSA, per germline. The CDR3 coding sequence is TGTGCCAGCAGTGTTGTGCAGATCACCCAGCCCCAGCATTTT. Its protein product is CASSVVQITQPQHF.

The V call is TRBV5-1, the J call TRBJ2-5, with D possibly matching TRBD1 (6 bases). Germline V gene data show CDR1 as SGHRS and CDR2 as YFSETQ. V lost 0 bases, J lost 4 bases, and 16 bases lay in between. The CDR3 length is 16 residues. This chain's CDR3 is CASSLVAGVAGETQYF. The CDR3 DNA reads TGCGCCAGCAGCTTGGTTGCAGGGGTTGCTGGAGAGACCCAGTACTTC.